This TCR beta chain was retrieved from a study of shared clonotypes between healthy human individuals. Germline V gives CDR1 SNHLY, CDR2 FYNNEI. V was clipped by 6 bases and J by 6 bases; unmatched bases: 9. CDR3 length: 17 residues. Investigators divided CD4+ cells into CD45RA+ naive and CD45RA-negative memory subsets. It was across several immunoSEQ plates that each subset's genomic DNA was evenly split. The table came from immunoSEQ multiplex PCR; TCRdb's copy has only in-frame clones and leaves some out. Among about 2,500,000 clones, approximately 90% were seen once, and the ten largest hold over 0.12%.

The clonotype was recovered from a man aged 18 to 29 in good health. Sequencing input: naive CD4+ T cells sorted from blood. This sample's subset: CD45RA+ positively selected. J is TRBJ2-6 and V is TRBV2; 12 nucleotides line up with TRBD2. CDR3: CASSILAGGAAANVLTF. The CDR3 DNA reads as TGTGCCAGCAGCATACTAGCGGGGGGCGCCGCGGCCAACGTCCTGACTTTC.